Below, 3 T cell receptor beta chains from the same sample are listed, as sequenced in a study of OX40 agonist ivuxolimab in advanced cancers. Profiled with immunoSEQ multiplex PCR; TCRdb holds only in-frame clones, not every one. The sample has about 100,000 clones; approximately 90% are singletons. Source: CD4+ or CD8+ T cells sorted from blood, taken in a trial of the OX40 agonist ivuxolimab. The origin of the receptors is an adult with an advanced solid tumor such as melanoma, head and neck, liver or kidney cancer.

The CDR3 DNA reads as TGCGCCAGCAGCCAAGATACGGCTCAGAACACCGGGGAGCTGTTTTTT. Its translation is CASSQDTAQNTGELFF. The V and J genes are TRBV4-3 and TRBJ2-2; no clear D. V lost 0 bases, J lost 1 base, and 9 bases lay in between. The CDR3 sequence is 16 residues long. CDR1 and CDR2 (germline): LGHNA, YSLEER.

The chain is built from TRBV5-4 and TRBJ2-3, with 8 bases lining up with TRBD2. Germline CDR1 and CDR2: SGHNT and YYREEE (reference sequence). V was clipped by 6 bases and J by 1 base; unmatched bases: 7. This CDR3 is built from 15 residues. CDR3 in amino acids: CASTRSGSGTDTQYF. The CDR3 DNA reads as TGTGCCAGCACCCGCAGCGGGAGTGGCACAGATACGCAGTATTTT. The full variable domain, in which reference TRBV5-4 and TRBJ2-3 provide the parts outside the CDR3, is ETGVTQSPTHLIKTRGQQVTLRCSSQSGHNTVSWYQQALGQGPQFIFQYYREEENGRGNFPPRFSGLQFPNYSSELNVNALELDDSALYLCASTRSGSGTDTQYFGPGTRLTVL.

This clone was observed a handful of times. The DNA of the CDR3 is TGTGCCAGCAGCTCCCCTCGTGTGACAGCCGAGCAGTACTTC. As protein: CASSSPRVTAEQYF. This rearrangement joins TRBV7-2 to TRBJ2-7; perhaps TRBD1 as D (5 bases). The CDR3 is made up of 14 amino acids. Deletions cut 4 bases from V and 6 bases from J, with 16 bases between. Germline V CDR1 and CDR2: SGHTA, FQGNSA.